The source of this T cell receptor (beta chain) is a study of OX40 agonist ivuxolimab in advanced cancers. Findings of the study overall: CD8+ T cells were the subset that, on average, had more expanded clones than CD4+.

Assay: immunoSEQ multiplex PCR; the TCRdb copy retains only in-frame clones and omits some. The profile covers 72,000 or so clones, with 70% to 90% appearing a single time and roughly 0.9% taken by the ten largest. A note on this clone: The antigen remains unidentified.

The length of the CDR3 is 15 residues. CDR1 is LNHDA and CDR2 is SQIVND in the germline V gene (reference sequence). With 1 base clipped from V and 4 bases from J, the junction kept 2 bases outside the gene matches. J is TRBJ2-1 and V is TRBV19, with 9 bases that match TRBD1. The source was CD4+ or CD8+ T cells sorted from blood, collected in a trial of the OX40 agonist ivuxolimab. The sequence was collected from an adult with an advanced solid tumor such as melanoma, head and neck, liver or kidney cancer. CDR3 amino acids: CASSIVGQGYNEQFF. The CDR3 coding sequence is TGTGCCAGTAGTATAGTGGGACAGGGTTACAATGAGCAGTTCTTC.